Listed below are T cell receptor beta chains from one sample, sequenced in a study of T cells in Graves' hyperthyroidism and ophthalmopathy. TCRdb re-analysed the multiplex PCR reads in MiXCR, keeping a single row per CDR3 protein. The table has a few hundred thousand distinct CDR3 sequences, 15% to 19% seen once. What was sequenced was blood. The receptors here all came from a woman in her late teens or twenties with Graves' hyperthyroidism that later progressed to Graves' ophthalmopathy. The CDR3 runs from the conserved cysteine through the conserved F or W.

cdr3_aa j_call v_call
CASSETGRETQYF TRBJ2-5 TRBV25-1
CASSRTGLGTDTQYF TRBJ2-3 TRBV18
CSASDRQKNTGELFF TRBJ2-2 TRBV20-1
CASSLAVVRQGYSPLHF TRBJ1-6 TRBV7-7
CASSLVPGQQASAFF TRBJ1-1 TRBV3-1
CASSQDLTVLDYGYTF TRBJ1-2 TRBV4-3
CASSYSGFDPGTGELFF TRBJ2-2 TRBV6-5
CSVEAGGDTEAFF TRBJ1-1 TRBV29-1
CASSSPEETQYF TRBJ2-5 TRBV7-9
CACTGSTWADTQYF TRBJ2-3 TRBV30
CATSDFSTSGSNEQFF TRBJ2-1 TRBV24-1
CASSLVGKAEAFF TRBJ1-1 TRBV7-9
CASSYAGEVLGSAFF TRBJ1-1 TRBV6-2/TRBV6-3